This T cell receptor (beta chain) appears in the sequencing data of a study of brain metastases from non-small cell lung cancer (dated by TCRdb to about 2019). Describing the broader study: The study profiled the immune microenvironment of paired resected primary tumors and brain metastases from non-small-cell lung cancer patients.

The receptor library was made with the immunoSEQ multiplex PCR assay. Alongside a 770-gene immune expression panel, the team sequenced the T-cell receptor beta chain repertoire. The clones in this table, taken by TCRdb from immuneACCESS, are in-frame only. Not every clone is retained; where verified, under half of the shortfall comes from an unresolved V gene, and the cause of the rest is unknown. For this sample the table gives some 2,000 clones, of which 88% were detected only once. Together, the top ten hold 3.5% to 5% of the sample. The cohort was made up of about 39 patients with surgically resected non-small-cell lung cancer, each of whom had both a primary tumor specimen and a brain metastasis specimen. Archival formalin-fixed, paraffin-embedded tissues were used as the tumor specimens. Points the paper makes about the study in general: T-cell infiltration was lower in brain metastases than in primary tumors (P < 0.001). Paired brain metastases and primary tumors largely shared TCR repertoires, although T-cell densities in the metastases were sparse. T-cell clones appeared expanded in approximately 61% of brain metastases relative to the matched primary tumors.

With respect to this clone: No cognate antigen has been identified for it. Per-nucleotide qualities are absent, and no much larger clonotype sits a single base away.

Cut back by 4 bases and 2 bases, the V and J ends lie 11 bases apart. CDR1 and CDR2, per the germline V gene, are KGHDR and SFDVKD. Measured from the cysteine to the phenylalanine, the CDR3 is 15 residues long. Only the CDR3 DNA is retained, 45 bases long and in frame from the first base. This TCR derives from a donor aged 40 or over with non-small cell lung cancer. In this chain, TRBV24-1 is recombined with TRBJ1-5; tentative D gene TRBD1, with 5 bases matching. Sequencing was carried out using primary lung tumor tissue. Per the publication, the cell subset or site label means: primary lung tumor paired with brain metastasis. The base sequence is TGTGCCACCAGTGAAGTCGGAGGGGGCAATCAGCCCCAGCATTTT. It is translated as CATSEVGGGNQPQHF.